This TCR beta chain originates from a study of blood T cell repertoires in COVID-19. Study context: COVID-19 samples from acute and convalescent phases originated in the United States, Italy and Spain. PBMCs, B-cell-depleted T cells, or T cells provided the cDNA or gDNA that made up the material.

This clone was observed a few times. The CDR3 is made up of 12 amino acids. CDR1 is SGHKS and CDR2 is YYEKEE in the germline V gene (reference sequence). Between the trimmed V and J ends, which lost 4 bases and 9 bases, there was a span of 11 bases. As processed by the authors: Amplification of reference gene primers was used by the study to estimate nucleated cell counts. Assay: immunoSEQ multiplex PCR; the TCRdb copy retains only in-frame clones and omits some. Clone size and V and J calls were adopted from that table, with D and trimming inferred from the DNA. Of under 250,000 clones in the sample, over 65% were seen once.

The J gene is TRBJ1-5, the V gene TRBV5-5; D is undetermined. Sequencing was carried out using peripheral blood. The clonotype comes from a woman between 65 and 79 years old with active or convalescent COVID-19. CDR3 residues: CASSPPAGPQHF. The CDR3 DNA reads TGTGCCAGCAGCCCACCCGCCGGGCCCCAGCATTTT.